This TCR beta chain was recovered during a study of cytomegalovirus exposure and HLA in healthy donors. Whole-study context: An earlier analysis found some 100 million unique TCR beta sequences from approximately 190 million T cells. The study, taken as a whole, reports: Being productive about 87% or about 30% of the time was typical of most TCR beta V segments in an earlier analysis. In a later analysis, TCR beta V- and J-gene trimming showed a link to a missense DCLRE1C variant. A later analysis reported that several of the most significant clusters appeared to be linked to common viral pathogens, among them Epstein-Barr virus.

CDR3 size: 12 residues. Trimming took off 2 bases at V and 4 bases at J, with 3 bases between the two ends. Germline CDR1 is MDHEN and CDR2 is SYDVKM. PCR primers comprised 60 Vbeta and 13 Jbeta primers. Clones were sequenced by immunoSEQ multiplex PCR, and TCRdb holds only the in-frame ones, with some missing. Found here are some 130,000 clones, approximately 80% of them singletons; the top ten hold roughly 2%. As regards this clone: Its antigen remains unidentified.

J is TRBJ1-5 and V is TRBV28; D remains ambiguous. Sequencing was performed on PBMCs. The TCR was taken from a man younger than 35 in good health and CMV-seronegative. Here the CDR3 reads CASSLRNQPQHF. CDR3 DNA sequence: TGTGCCAGCAGTTTACGGAATCAGCCCCAGCATTTT.